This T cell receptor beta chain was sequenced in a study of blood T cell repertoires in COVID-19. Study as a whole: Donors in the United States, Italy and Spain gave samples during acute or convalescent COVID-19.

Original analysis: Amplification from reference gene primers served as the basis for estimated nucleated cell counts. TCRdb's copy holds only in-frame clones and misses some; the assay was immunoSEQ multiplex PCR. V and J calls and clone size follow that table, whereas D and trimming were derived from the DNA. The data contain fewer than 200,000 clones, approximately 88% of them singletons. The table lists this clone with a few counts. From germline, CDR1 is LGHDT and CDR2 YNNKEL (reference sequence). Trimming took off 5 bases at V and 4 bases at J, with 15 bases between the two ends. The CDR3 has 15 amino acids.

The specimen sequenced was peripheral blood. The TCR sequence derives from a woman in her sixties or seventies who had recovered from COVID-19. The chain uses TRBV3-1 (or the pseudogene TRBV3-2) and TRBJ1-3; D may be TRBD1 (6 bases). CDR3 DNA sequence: TGTGCCAGCAGCAAACGGGGGGCCGACGGAAACACCATATATTTT. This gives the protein CASSKRGADGNTIYF.